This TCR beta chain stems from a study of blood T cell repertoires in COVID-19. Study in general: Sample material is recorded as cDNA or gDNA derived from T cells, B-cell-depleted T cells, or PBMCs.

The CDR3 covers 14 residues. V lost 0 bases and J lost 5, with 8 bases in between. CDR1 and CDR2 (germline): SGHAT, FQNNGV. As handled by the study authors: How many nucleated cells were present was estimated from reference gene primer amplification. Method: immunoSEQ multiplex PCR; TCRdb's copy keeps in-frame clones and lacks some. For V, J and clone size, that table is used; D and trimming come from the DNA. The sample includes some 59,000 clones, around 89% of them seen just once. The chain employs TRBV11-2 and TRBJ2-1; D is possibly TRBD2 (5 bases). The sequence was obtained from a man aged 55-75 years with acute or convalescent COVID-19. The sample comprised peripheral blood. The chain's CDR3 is CASSLERVNNEQFF. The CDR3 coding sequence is TGTGCCAGCAGCTTAGAGAGGGTTAACAATGAGCAGTTCTTC.